One and the same sample provided the 24 T cell receptor beta chains below, sequenced in a study of blood T cell repertoires in COVID-19. Measured with immunoSEQ multiplex PCR; TCRdb has only the in-frame clones, and not every one. The data hold some 87,000 clones, with more than 75% observed a single time. The sequenced sample consisted of peripheral blood. These receptor sequences come from a human donor in a cohort sampled during active COVID-19.

The CDR3 region is CASSDPGGSFNEQFF. DNA for the CDR3: TGTGCCAGCAGTGACCCGGGGGGCAGTTTCAATGAGCAGTTCTTC. The chain joins TRBV25-1 to TRBJ2-1; maybe TRBD2 (7 bases). The germline V gene encodes CDR1 MGHDK and CDR2 SYGVNS. Trimming took 3 bases from V and 6 from J, leaving 15 bases between them. This CDR3 region has 15 residues.

The chain is built from TRBV6-5 and TRBJ2-1, with 8 bases that match TRBD2. This CDR3 contains 14 residues. From germline, CDR1 is MNHEY and CDR2 SVGAGI. V lost 8 bases and J lost 4; bases outside the gene matches: 7. CDR3 amino acids: CASGRASGYNEQFF. CDR3 DNA sequence: TGTGCCAGCGGTAGGGCTAGCGGGTACAATGAGCAGTTCTTC.

This clone was recorded once. The CDR3 DNA reads as TGTGCCAGTAGTGTTGCGTATGGCAAAAACATTCAGTACTTC. As protein: CASSVAYGKNIQYF. V and J are TRBV19 and TRBJ2-4, with D uncertain. Deletions cut 5 bases from V and 3 bases from J, with 11 bases between. The CDR3 covers 14 residues. Germline V lookup: CDR1 LNHDA, CDR2 SQIVND (reference sequence).

J is TRBJ1-2 and V is TRBV7-8; D is ambiguous. Germline CDR1 is SGHVS and CDR2 is FQNEAQ. The CDR3 has 13 residues. Trimming shortened V by 5 bases and J by 8 bases, and 15 bases separated the two germline ends. CDR3 loop: CASSRERTEGYTF. The DNA of the CDR3 is TGTGCCAGCAGCCGGGAGCGGACCGAGGGCTACACCTTC.

The chain is built from TRBV10-3 and TRBJ1-1; D ambiguous. Trimming removed 2 bases from V and 1 base from J, with 5 bases in between. Germline-derived CDR1 and CDR2 are ENHRY and SYGVKD. The length of the CDR3 is 13 residues. In DNA, the CDR3 is TGTGCCATCAGTGAGCCCGGGAACACTGAAGCTTTCTTT. Translated: CAISEPGNTEAFF.

The V and J genes are TRBV18 and TRBJ1-3; D gene ambiguous. The V gene's germline CDR1 is KGHSH and CDR2 LQKENI. V dropped 3 bases and J dropped 4 bases, with 7 bases sitting between them. CDR3 length: 13 residues. CDR3 in amino acids: CASSPSRGNTIYF. CDR3 DNA: TGTGCCAGCTCACCGTCTAGGGGAAACACCATATATTTT.

This clone was seen only a few times. The chain has TRBV5-1 and TRBJ1-2; 7 bases fit TRBD1. The CDR3 covers 13 residues. Germline V gene sequence: CDR1 SGHRS, CDR2 YFSETQ. The V gene end was trimmed by 3 bases and the J gene end by 5 bases; junction bases not matched to a gene: 4. The CDR3 sequence is CASSSGQEYGYTF. CDR3 nucleotide sequence: TGCGCCAGCAGCTCCGGACAGGAATATGGCTACACCTTC.

This CDR3 is CASSAESGGYTF. The CDR3, as DNA: TGTGCCAGCAGCGCCGAATCGGGAGGCTACACCTTC. The V gene is TRBV9, the J gene TRBJ1-2; no definite D call. This CDR3 region has 12 residues. V shed 3 bases and J shed 8 bases, with 11 bases lying between them. Germline V lookup: CDR1 SGDLS, CDR2 YYNGEE.

The chain has TRBV6-1 and TRBJ2-3, with 9 nucleotides matching TRBD2. The CDR3 consists of 17 residues. Germline CDR1 reads MNHNS; CDR2 reads SASEGT. After removal of 1 base from V and 1 base from J, the junction contained 6 bases not matched to a gene. The CDR3, as DNA: TGTGCCAGCAGTGAAGTAGGGTCTAGCGGGGGCACAGATACGCAGTATTTT. This gives the protein CASSEVGSSGGTDTQYF.

The V call is TRBV6-5, the J call TRBJ1-3; D unclear. Germline V lookup: CDR1 MNHEY, CDR2 SVGAGI. The V end was cut by 8 bases, the J end by 1 base, with 15 bases between. This CDR3 has 15 residues. CDR3 region: CASVQVLNSGNTIYF. Written as DNA, the CDR3 is TGTGCCAGCGTCCAAGTACTCAATTCTGGAAACACCATATATTTT.

This clone has at least ten counts. The chain links TRBV27 to TRBJ1-4; D ambiguous. CDR1 is MNHEY, CDR2 SMNVEV, per germline (reference sequence). Trimming pared 8 bases from V and 6 bases from J, leaving 10 bases between. The CDR3 covers 12 residues. CDR3 amino acids: CASGTKDEKLFF. CDR3 DNA: TGTGCCAGCGGAACTAAGGATGAAAAACTGTTTTTT.

The chain recombines TRBV20-1 with TRBJ1-5; TRBD1 agrees at 10 bases. This CDR3 region has 14 residues. The V and J ends lost 3 bases and 9 bases, in that order; junction bases with no gene match: 8. Per germline, CDR1 DFQATT and CDR2 SNEGSKA (reference sequence). CDR3 sequence: CSASIGTGEPPQHF. CDR3 DNA: TGCAGTGCTAGTATTGGGACAGGGGAACCGCCCCAGCATTTT.

The chain combines TRBV25-1 with TRBJ1-1, with no clear D. In germline, CDR1 is MGHDK, CDR2 SYGVNS. Trimming removed 0 bases from V and 7 bases from J, with 6 bases in between. This CDR3 is 12 amino acids long. The CDR3 here is CASSEYYGEAFF. As DNA, the CDR3 is TGTGCCAGCAGTGAATATTACGGTGAAGCTTTCTTT.

In its sample, this clone was seen once. The rearrangement links TRBV4-1 to TRBJ1-5; D uncertain. The CDR3 spans 16 residues. The germline gives CDR1 MGHRA, CDR2 YSYEKL. V lost 4 bases and J lost 6, with 19 bases in between. The CDR3, as DNA: TGCGCCAGCAGCCCGACGTTCTGGGGAGGGAGTCAGCCCCAGCATTTT. Protein product: CASSPTFWGGSQPQHF.

This clone was observed a few times. The gene calls are TRBV7-3 and TRBJ1-1; D uncertain. The germline CDR1 and CDR2 sequences are SGHTA and FQGTGA. The V end lost 4 bases, the J end lost 2 bases, and 8 bases lay between the germline ends. The CDR3 has 13 amino acids. The CDR3 here is CASSYRTNTEAFF. CDR3 DNA sequence: TGTGCCAGCAGCTATCGAACTAACACTGAAGCTTTCTTT.

The chain uses TRBV6-5 and TRBJ1-1, with 7 bases fitting TRBD1. Germline V lookup: CDR1 MNHEY, CDR2 SVGAGI. The CDR3 totals 14 residues. Unmatched junction bases numbered 13, after V lost 8 bases and J lost 7 bases. In nucleotides, the CDR3 is TGTGCCAGCGATCCCACCGGGACAGCCGATGAAGCTTTCTTT. It yields the protein CASDPTGTADEAFF.

The genes are TRBV21-1 and TRBJ2-4; the DNA was not used to check the table's D call, TRBD1. TRBV21-1 constitutes a pseudogene. CDR3 size: 16 residues. CDR3: CASSAWDRRFENIQYF. The CDR3 DNA sequence: TGTGCCAGCAGCGCTTGGGACAGGAGATTTGAAAACATTCAGTACTTC.

The chain links TRBV2 to TRBJ2-7; 11 bases align to TRBD1. This CDR3 region has 14 residues. Losses at the gene ends were 6 bases for V and 1 base for J; bases not matched to a gene: 2. The germline CDR1 and CDR2 sequences are SNHLY and FYNNEI. The DNA for the CDR3 is TGTGCCAGCAGCCGGGACAGGGGGTCCTACGAGCAGTACTTC. Amino acids: CASSRDRGSYEQYF.

The chain employs TRBV7-9 and TRBJ2-1; D might be TRBD2 (6 bases). Trimming left V 6 bases short and J 8 bases short, with 23 bases between. This CDR3 comprises 16 residues. From germline, CDR1 is SEHNR and CDR2 FQNEAQ (reference sequence). In DNA, the CDR3 is TGTGCCAGCAGAGATCCTAGCGCAGGGCCCACCTATGAGCAGTTCTTC. This sequence encodes CASRDPSAGPTYEQFF.

This clone has just one count. Mismatch with germline at one junction end may stem from a read error. The CDR3 loop is CARSVRGGRGTGELFF. CDR3 nucleotide sequence: TGTGCCCGCAGCGTACGCGGGGGGCGGGGGACCGGGGAGCTGTTTTTT. V gene TRBV9 combines with J gene TRBJ2-2, with 8 positions matching TRBD2. Germline CDR1 and CDR2: SGDLS and YYNGEE. The CDR3 is 16 amino acids.

CDR3 DNA: TGTGCCAGCAGCCCGGGGGACTCTGGGGCCAACGTCCTGACTTTC. Protein sequence: CASSPGDSGANVLTF. This chain uses TRBV4-2 with TRBJ2-6; tentatively, D is TRBD2 (6 bases). V lost 4 bases and J 0 bases, leaving 7 bases between the germline ends. The CDR3 loop spans 15 amino acids. CDR1 and CDR2 from the germline V gene are LGHNA and YNFKEQ.

The genes are TRBV3-1 (or the pseudogene TRBV3-2) and TRBJ1-1; no definite D call. In germline, CDR1 is LGHDT, CDR2 YNNKEL (reference sequence). The V gene lost 4 bases and the J gene lost 2 bases, with 11 bases spanning the gap. The CDR3 is 14 amino acids. CDR3 nucleotides: TGTGCCAGCAGCCTCCGGGAAACCAACACTGAAGCTTTCTTT. This translates into CASSLRETNTEAFF.

This clone was detected only once. CDR3 sequence: CASSPGGGVETLHF. CDR3 sequence (DNA): TGTGCCAGCTCACCTGGAGGGGGCGTTGAGACCCTCCACTTT. V is TRBV18 and J is TRBJ1-6; 7 bases match TRBD1. Germline V gene lookup returns CDR1 KGHSH and CDR2 LQKENI. The CDR3 runs 14 residues. After removal of 3 bases from V and 14 bases from J, the junction contained 10 bases not matched to a gene.

This sequence joins TRBV19 and TRBJ1-2; no clear D gene. There are 12 residues in the CDR3. V was trimmed by 5 bases and J by 5 bases, leaving 9 bases between them. CDR1 is LNHDA and CDR2 is SQIVND in the germline V gene (reference sequence). CDR3 sequence (DNA): TGTGCCAGTAGTCGGGTTAAGTATGGCTACACCTTC. Its translation is CASSRVKYGYTF.